This is a list of T cell receptor beta chains from one sample in a study of T cell responses to AZD1222 COVID-19 vaccine. This table comes from immunoSEQ multiplex PCR, and its TCRdb copy is limited to in-frame clones, with some not included. The table lists approximately 100,000 clones, about 87% of them singletons, with roughly 4.4% in the top ten. The sequenced sample was peripheral blood, obtained 28 days after the second AZD1222 dose. Source of these receptors: an adult who received the AZD1222 COVID-19 vaccine. Both conserved end residues are trimmed from each CDR3. The D gene is left open where the match is weak.

d_gene	v_gene	j_gene	CDR3aa
.	TRBV7-9	TRBJ2-1	ASSLAGSYNEQF
TRBD2	TRBV13	TRBJ2-7	ASSLNGLAGGGAEQY
.	TRBV11-2	TRBJ1-2	ASSFDPQLYGYT
.	TRBV20-1	TRBJ2-1	SADSVL
.	TRBV11-2	TRBJ2-2	ASSLRGAGLGGELF
.	TRBV9	TRBJ2-2	ASSPRGRDGTGELF
.	TRBV15	TRBJ1-2	ATSRSTGYSYGYT
.	TRBV4-2	TRBJ1-3	ASSRTHQDSGNTIY
TRBD2	TRBV6-1	TRBJ2-4	ASSVSMTSGGRGNIQY
.	TRBV28	TRBJ2-1	ATSTPLYNEQF
.	TRBV4-3	TRBJ2-7	ASSQEVWELYEQY
.	TRBV30	TRBJ1-6	AWSGQVGTPLH
.	TRBV4-1	TRBJ1-5	ASSQGRIDNQPQH
.	TRBV7-8	TRBJ2-7	AVRDADYEQY
.	TRBV6-2/TRBV6-3	TRBJ2-1	ASSFLANEQF
.	TRBV7-2	TRBJ1-1	ASSGRDANTEAF
TRBD2	TRBV11-3	TRBJ2-1	ASSLSGLNNEQF
TRBD1	TRBV28	TRBJ2-7	ASRGLQQGMTYEQY
TRBD2	TRBV19	TRBJ2-7	ASSGLAERGEQY
TRBD1	TRBV6-2/TRBV6-3	TRBJ2-2	ASSLRGPGELF
TRBD2	TRBV6-4	TRBJ2-1	ASSVFVGGSGSTEQF
TRBD1	TRBV6-6	TRBJ1-5	ASSQKDRVYSNQPQH
.	TRBV4-3	TRBJ1-2	ASSQEDRSYGYT
TRBD2	TRBV11-3	TRBJ2-3	ASSPKRRTSGPDTQY
.	TRBV18	TRBJ1-3	ASSASREAWGNTIY
.	TRBV11-3	TRBJ2-3	ASSGVSDTQY
TRBD1	TRBV19	TRBJ2-1	ASILTGTGPYNEQF
TRBD1	TRBV7-8	TRBJ1-1	ASSLRDRGNTEAF
.	TRBV5-6	TRBJ1-5	ASSFGRGSINQPQH
.	TRBV15	TRBJ2-6	ATSRWGDSGANVLT
.	TRBV29-1	TRBJ1-1	SVARGNTEAF
TRBD1	TRBV4-2	TRBJ2-7	ASSHAPGQGAYEQY
.	TRBV7-3	TRBJ2-2	ASSFGTENGELF
.	TRBV5-1	TRBJ1-3	ASSLVPGDSGNTIY
.	TRBV6-5	TRBJ1-5	ASSITGTSNQPQH
TRBD1	TRBV6-1	TRBJ1-1	ASSAYRQGVNTEAF
.	TRBV10-3	TRBJ2-3	AISERGDTQY
.	TRBV6-2/TRBV6-3	TRBJ1-1	ASSYSLLGHREAF
.	TRBV6-5	TRBJ1-2	ASSSAYRAHYGYT
.	TRBV10-1	TRBJ2-1	ASSDADYHNEQF
.	TRBV18	TRBJ1-3	ASSHGSAGNTIY
.	TRBV20-1	TRBJ1-6	SASKGVLPLH
.	TRBV6-2/TRBV6-3	TRBJ1-5	ASSQRDSRIYSNQPQH
TRBD2	TRBV15	TRBJ2-3	ATSNVAGGRTDTQY
.	TRBV21-1	TRBJ2-1	AFPGRALF